This paragraph reports one T cell receptor (beta chain). Blood, whole and unfractionated, served as the source for total RNA extraction. For the library, individual cDNA molecules each received unique molecular identifiers. Study processing details: A per-sample median of about 95,000 TCRs was observed, with counts ranging from about 20,000 to 750,000. TCRdb re-called the reads with MiXCR, one entry per CDR3 protein. The V and J calls follow TCRdb's processing rather than the paper's. The sample has about 120,000 distinct CDR3 sequences, approximately 9% seen once. V was clipped by 2 bases and J by 4 bases; unmatched bases: 2. The CDR3 has 15 amino acids. Looked up from germline, CDR1 is SGHDN and CDR2 is FVKESK. This sample was included in a study of human T cells and chemical hapten exposure.

The sequenced material came from whole blood. The TCR was taken from a human donor in good health. Some clones in this sample may be carry-over from other donors' samples. The V and J genes are TRBV14 and TRBJ2-7, with 13 nucleotides matching TRBD2. CDR3 region: CASSQRLAGGYEQYF. The DNA of the CDR3 is TGTGCCAGCAGCCAAAGACTAGCGGGGGGATACGAGCAGTACTTC.